A single sample gave rise to the 22 T cell receptor beta chains below, sequenced in a study of cytomegalovirus exposure and HLA in healthy donors. Method: immunoSEQ multiplex PCR; TCRdb's copy keeps in-frame clones and lacks some. The table lists 85,000 to 95,000 clones, 95% to 98% of them singletons. Input material: PBMCs. These receptors were collected from a man between 18 and 35 years old in good health and CMV-seronegative.

The rearrangement joins TRBV6-1 to TRBJ1-1, with D perhaps matching TRBD1 (6 bases). The CDR3 consists of 12 residues. The ends were cut back, 7 bases at V and 8 bases at J, with 14 bases in the middle. Germline values: CDR1 MNHNS, CDR2 SASEGT. CDR3 sequence reads: CASMIGGVEAFF. The CDR3 DNA is TGTGCCAGCATGATAGGGGGGGTCGAAGCTTTCTTT.

The V call is TRBV2, the J call TRBJ2-5; TRBD1 agrees at 8 bases. Germline-derived CDR1 and CDR2 are SNHLY and FYNNEI. J lost 7 bases, V lost 1 base, and 11 bases had no gene match. The CDR3 runs 16 residues. CDR3 sequence: CASSEERTGSIATQYF. The CDR3 nucleotides read TGTGCCAGCAGTGAAGAACGGACAGGGTCCATAGCGACCCAGTACTTC.

The rearrangement links TRBV6-5 to TRBJ1-3; D is unclear. V dropped 6 bases and J dropped 0 bases, with 12 bases sitting between them. This CDR3 contains 15 residues. CDR1 and CDR2 (germline): MNHEY, SVGAGI. CDR3 in DNA: TGTGCCAGCAGCTACAGCGTTAGCTCTGGAAACACCATATATTTT. This codes for CASSYSVSSGNTIYF.

This chain uses TRBV5-1 with TRBJ2-2, with 9 bases that match TRBD2. The CDR3 length is 17 residues. Germline-derived CDR1 and CDR2 are SGHRS and YFSETQ. V was pared by 4 bases and J by 4 bases, with 11 bases of the junction left unmatched. The CDR3 region is CASSLESGRIRTGELFF. CDR3 DNA sequence: TGCGCCAGCAGCCTAGAAAGCGGGAGGATCCGCACCGGGGAGCTGTTTTTT. The full variable domain, its missing parts supplied by reference TRBV5-1 and TRBJ2-2, is KAGVTQTPRYLIKTRGQQVTLSCSPISGHRSVSWYQQTPGQGLQFLFEYFSETQRNKGNFPGRFSGRQFSNSRSEMNVSTLELGDSALYLCASSLESGRIRTGELFFGEGSRLTVL.

The chain uses TRBV30 and TRBJ2-1, with TRBD2 matching over 7 bases. CDR1 and CDR2 (germline): GTSNPN, SVGIG (reference sequence). CDR3 length: 14 amino acids. V gave up 6 bases and J gave up 1 base; unmatched junction bases: 6. This CDR3 reads CACRAGISYNEQFF. DNA of the CDR3: TGTGCCTGCAGAGCGGGAATTTCCTACAATGAGCAGTTCTTC.

This rearrangement joins TRBV6-7 to TRBJ1-5; D is undetermined. TRBV6-7 is sorted into the ORF group, with uncertain function. The CDR3 consists of 13 residues. The CDR3 here is CKLSYQRHQPQHF. The CDR3 DNA reads TGTAAACTATCGTATCAGCGGCATCAGCCCCAGCATTTT.

With regard to this clone: The germline gene is not matched at one end of the junction; a read error may be the cause. The rearrangement joins TRBV29-1 to TRBJ2-1, with 9 bases aligning to TRBD2. In germline, CDR1 is SQVTM, CDR2 ANQGSEA. CDR3 length: 11 amino acids. The CDR3 DNA reads TGCAGCGTTGCTGAAGCGGGAGGTTTCCTCTTC. This codes for CSVAEAGGFLF.

CDR3 nucleotide sequence: TGTGCCAGCAGCGGGCAGGGGCACACCGGGGAGCTGTTTTTT. Protein product: CASSGQGHTGELFF. The chain couples TRBV7-9 to TRBJ2-2; a weak D match, TRBD1 (6 bases). The ends were cut back, 5 bases at V and 3 bases at J, with 10 bases in the middle. CDR3 size: 14 residues. Germline CDR1 and CDR2: SEHNR and FQNEAQ (reference sequence).

V gene TRBV28 combines with J gene TRBJ2-7, with D tentatively TRBD2 (6 bases). Per the germline V gene, CDR1 is MDHEN and CDR2 is SYDVKM. Trimming took 5 bases from V and 4 from J, leaving 15 bases between them. The CDR3 runs to 14 residues. The CDR3 loop reads CASSAPGLRYEQYF. CDR3 coding DNA: TGTGCCAGCAGTGCTCCGGGACTTCGATACGAGCAGTACTTC.

The chain couples TRBV6-4 to TRBJ2-2, with D perhaps matching TRBD2 (6 bases). Per germline, CDR1 MRHNA and CDR2 SNTAGT. Trimming stripped 3 bases from V and 0 bases from J, with 14 bases between. CDR3 size: 17 residues. For the CDR3, the DNA is TGTGCCAGCAGTGAAGTTGGGGGGACCGCGAACACCGGGGAGCTGTTTTTT. Protein: CASSEVGGTANTGELFF.

V gene TRBV6-6 combines with J gene TRBJ1-1; the D gene is possibly TRBD1 (5 bases). Per germline, CDR1 MNHNY and CDR2 SVGAGI (reference sequence). V was clipped by 7 bases and J by 1 base, with 13 bases between them. This CDR3 contains 14 residues. The CDR3 sequence: CASMWGGGNTEAFF. The CDR3 nucleotides read TGTGCCAGCATGTGGGGGGGAGGGAACACTGAAGCTTTCTTT.

CDR3 loop: CASTRDSRMNTEAFF. The CDR3 coding sequence is TGTGCCAGCACCCGGGACAGCCGAATGAACACTGAAGCTTTCTTT. The J gene is TRBJ1-1, the V gene TRBV28; 7 bases fit TRBD1. Germline V gene lookup returns CDR1 MDHEN and CDR2 SYDVKM. The V gene end was trimmed by 7 bases and the J gene end by 0 bases; junction bases not matched to a gene: 8. The CDR3 length is 15 residues.

This clone was observed a single time. V gene TRBV18 combines with J gene TRBJ2-7; 12 bases agree with TRBD2. CDR1 KGHSH and CDR2 LQKENI come from the germline V gene. This CDR3 is 16 amino acids long. V gave up 3 bases and J gave up 6 bases; unmatched junction bases: 9. Written as DNA, the CDR3 is TGTGCCAGCTCACCCGTAAGACTAGCGGGAGTGTCCGAGCAGTACTTC. Its translation: CASSPVRLAGVSEQYF.

The chain is built from TRBV30 and TRBJ2-7; the D is unclear. The CDR3 has 11 residues. V shed 1 base and J shed 13 bases, with 14 bases lying between them. Germline V gene sequence: CDR1 GTSNPN, CDR2 SVGIG (reference sequence). CDR3 protein: CAWSASGSAYV. The CDR3 DNA is TGTGCCTGGAGTGCATCGGGTTCGGCCTACGTC.

This chain links TRBV19 with TRBJ2-7, with D maybe TRBD1 (6 bases). Trimming cost V 5 bases and J 1 base, with 12 bases left between them. The CDR3 consists of 14 residues. The germline V gene encodes CDR1 LNHDA and CDR2 SQIVND (reference sequence). The chain's CDR3 is CASSVTQGSYEQYF. As DNA, the CDR3 is TGTGCCAGTAGTGTAACACAGGGTTCCTACGAGCAGTACTTC.

In DNA, the CDR3 is TGCGCCAGCAGCCAATATCTAGCGGGAACCTACGAGCAGTACTTC. Protein product: CASSQYLAGTYEQYF. The chain couples TRBV4-1 to TRBJ2-7; 9 bases agree with TRBD2. Germline V gives CDR1 MGHRA, CDR2 YSYEKL. CDR3 length: 15 residues. After removal of 2 bases from V and 2 bases from J, the junction contained 4 bases not matched to a gene.

V usage is TRBV6-5 and J usage is TRBJ2-5, with 7 bases lining up with TRBD1. CDR3 size: 14 residues. CDR1 is MNHEY, CDR2 SVGAGI, per germline. V gave up 6 bases and J gave up 4 bases; unmatched junction bases: 8. CDR3 sequence: CASSRVQGRETQYF. In DNA form, the CDR3 reads TGTGCCAGCAGCCGCGTACAGGGGCGAGAGACCCAGTACTTC.

This rearrangement joins TRBV11-3 to TRBJ2-7; the D is unclear. The length of the CDR3 is 14 residues. With 2 bases removed from V and 1 base from J, the gap between germline ends came to 9 bases. Germline V gene lookup returns CDR1 SGHNT and CDR2 YENEEA. Here the CDR3 reads CASSLSGSSYEQYV. For the CDR3, the DNA is TGTGCCAGCAGCTTATCGGGTAGTTCCTACGAGCAGTACGTC.

The rearrangement links TRBV19 to TRBJ2-3; tentatively, D is TRBD2 (5 bases). Germline CDR1 and CDR2: LNHDA and SQIVND (reference sequence). Trimming stripped 8 bases from V and 8 bases from J, with 17 bases between. The CDR3 runs 13 residues. The CDR3 nucleotides are TGTGCCAGTGAACTAGGGAACGCGGGTACGCAGTATTTT. Amino acid sequence: CASELGNAGTQYF.

The chain links TRBV10-3 to TRBJ1-3, with D perhaps TRBD1 (5 bases). V was shortened by 0 bases and J by 2 bases, with 8 bases between the two germline ends. The germline CDR1 and CDR2 sequences are ENHRY and SYGVKD. CDR3 length equals 15 residues. The CDR3 loop is CAISESAGTGNTIYF. The CDR3 DNA reads TGTGCCATCAGTGAGTCGGCAGGGACTGGAAACACCATATATTTT.

This rearrangement joins TRBV7-6 to TRBJ2-2; TRBD1 matches at 8 bases. Germline V gene data show CDR1 as SGHVS and CDR2 as FNYEAQ. The J segment lost 6 bases and the V segment lost 3 bases, leaving 6 bases of the junction unmatched. The CDR3 consists of 15 residues. The chain's CDR3 is CASSFGVRGPGELFF. The CDR3 nucleotides are TGTGCCAGCAGCTTCGGGGTCAGGGGGCCCGGGGAGCTGTTTTTT.

CDR3 protein: CASTNTPSGRSSYEQYV. For the CDR3, the DNA is TGCGCCAGCACTAATACCCCGAGCGGGCGCAGCTCCTACGAGCAGTACGTC. The chain employs TRBV10-1 and TRBJ2-7, with D tentatively TRBD2 (6 bases). This CDR3 comprises 17 residues. Germline CDR1 reads WNHNN; CDR2 reads SYGVQD (reference sequence). Trimming removed 7 bases from V and 0 bases from J, with 22 bases in between.